This TCR beta chain is from a study of blood T cell repertoires in COVID-19. Germline lookup yields CDR1 MNHEY and CDR2 SVGAGI. J gave up 1 base and V 2 bases, and 3 bases lay outside the gene matches. The CDR3 length is 16 residues. Some clones are missing from TCRdb's copy, which holds only in-frame ones; the method was immunoSEQ multiplex PCR. This table holds more than 200,000 clones, 75% to 90% found once. The chain carries TRBV6-5 and TRBJ2-2; 8 bases align to TRBD2. The TCR sequence derives from a man aged 30 to 45 with active or convalescent COVID-19. The sample was peripheral blood. The CDR3 reads CASSYQGTRNTGELFF. CDR3 DNA sequence: TGTGCCAGCAGTTACCAGGGGACTAGGAACACCGGGGAGCTGTTTTTT.